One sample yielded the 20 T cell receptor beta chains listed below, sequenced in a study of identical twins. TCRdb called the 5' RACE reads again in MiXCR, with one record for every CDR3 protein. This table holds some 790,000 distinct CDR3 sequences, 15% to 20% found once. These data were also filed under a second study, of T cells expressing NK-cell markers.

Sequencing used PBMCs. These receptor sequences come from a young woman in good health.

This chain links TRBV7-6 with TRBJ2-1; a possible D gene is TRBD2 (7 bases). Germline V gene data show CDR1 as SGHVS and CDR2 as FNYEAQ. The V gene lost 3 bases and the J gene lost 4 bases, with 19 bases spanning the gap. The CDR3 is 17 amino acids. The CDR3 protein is CASSFRLSEGGYNEQFF. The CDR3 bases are TGTGCCAGCAGCTTCCGACTTTCCGAGGGGGGGTACAATGAGCAGTTCTTC.

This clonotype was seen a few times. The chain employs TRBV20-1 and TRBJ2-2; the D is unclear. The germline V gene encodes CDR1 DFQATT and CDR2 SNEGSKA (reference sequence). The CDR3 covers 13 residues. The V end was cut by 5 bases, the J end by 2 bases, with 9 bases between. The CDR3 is CSASKANTGELFF. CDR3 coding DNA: TGCAGTGCTTCTAAAGCTAACACCGGGGAGCTGTTTTTT.

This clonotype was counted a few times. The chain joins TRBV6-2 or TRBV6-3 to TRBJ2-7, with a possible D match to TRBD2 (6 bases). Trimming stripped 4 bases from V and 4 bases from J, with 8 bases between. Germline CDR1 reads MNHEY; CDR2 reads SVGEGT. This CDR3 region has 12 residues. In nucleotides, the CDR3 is TGTGCCAGCAGTTGGAGGGTATACGAGCAGTACTTC. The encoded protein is CASSWRVYEQYF.

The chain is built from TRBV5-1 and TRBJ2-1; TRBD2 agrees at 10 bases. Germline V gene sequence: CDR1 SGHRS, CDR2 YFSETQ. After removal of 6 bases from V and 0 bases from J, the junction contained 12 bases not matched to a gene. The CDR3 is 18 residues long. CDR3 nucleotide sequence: TGCGCCAGCACACACGGACTAGCGGCAGGGAGCTCCTACAATGAGCAGTTCTTC. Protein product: CASTHGLAAGSSYNEQFF.

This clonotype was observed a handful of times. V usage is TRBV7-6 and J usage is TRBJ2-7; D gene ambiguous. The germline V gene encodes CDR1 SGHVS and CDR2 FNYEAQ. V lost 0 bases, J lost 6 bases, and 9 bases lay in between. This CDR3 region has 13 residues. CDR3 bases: TGTGCCAGCAGCTTAGCGAGGAACAGCGAGCAGTACTTC. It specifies CASSLARNSEQYF.

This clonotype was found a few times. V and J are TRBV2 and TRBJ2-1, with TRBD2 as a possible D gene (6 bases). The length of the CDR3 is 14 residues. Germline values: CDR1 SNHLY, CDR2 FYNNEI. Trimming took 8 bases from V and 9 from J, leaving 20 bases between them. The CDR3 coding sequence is TGTGCCAGCGGTGGGACTTACGTGGAAGGTGAGCAGTTCTTC. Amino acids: CASGGTYVEGEQFF.

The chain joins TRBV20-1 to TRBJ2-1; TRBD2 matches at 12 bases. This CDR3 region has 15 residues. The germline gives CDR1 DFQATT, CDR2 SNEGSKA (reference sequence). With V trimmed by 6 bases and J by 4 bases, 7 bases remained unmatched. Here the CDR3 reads CSAPGLAGRYNEQFF. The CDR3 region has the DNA TGCAGTGCGCCCGGACTAGCGGGGCGTTACAATGAGCAGTTCTTC.

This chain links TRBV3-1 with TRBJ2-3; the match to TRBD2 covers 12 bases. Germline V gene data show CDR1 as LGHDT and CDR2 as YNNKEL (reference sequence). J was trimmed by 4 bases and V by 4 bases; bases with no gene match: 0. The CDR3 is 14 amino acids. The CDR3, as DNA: TGTGCCAGCAGCCCTAGCGGGAGGGCAGATACGCAGTATTTT. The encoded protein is CASSPSGRADTQYF.

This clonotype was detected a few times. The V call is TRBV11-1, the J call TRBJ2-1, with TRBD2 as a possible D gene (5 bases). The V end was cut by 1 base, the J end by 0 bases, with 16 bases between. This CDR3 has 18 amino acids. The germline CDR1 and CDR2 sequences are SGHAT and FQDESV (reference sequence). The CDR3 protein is CASSLVRASGSSYNEQFF. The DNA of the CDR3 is TGTGCCAGCAGCTTAGTAAGAGCGTCGGGAAGCTCCTACAATGAGCAGTTCTTC.

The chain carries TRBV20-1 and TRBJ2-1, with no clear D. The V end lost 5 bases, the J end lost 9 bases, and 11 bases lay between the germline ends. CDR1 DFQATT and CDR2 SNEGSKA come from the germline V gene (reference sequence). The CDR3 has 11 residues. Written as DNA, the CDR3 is TGCAGTGCTGCCAGTACCGGTGAGCAGTTCTTC. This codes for CSAASTGEQFF.

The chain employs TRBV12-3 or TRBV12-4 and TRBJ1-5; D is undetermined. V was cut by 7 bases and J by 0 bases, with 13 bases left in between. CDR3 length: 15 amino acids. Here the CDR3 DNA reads TGTGCCAGCAACCGCGGAGGGCATAGCAATCAGCCCCAGCATTTT. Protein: CASNRGGHSNQPQHF.

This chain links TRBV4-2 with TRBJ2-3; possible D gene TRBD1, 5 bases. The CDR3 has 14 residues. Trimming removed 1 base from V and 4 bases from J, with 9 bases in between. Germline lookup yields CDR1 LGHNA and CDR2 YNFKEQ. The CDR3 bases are TGTGCCAGCAGCCAAGGACAGACCTCAGATACGCAGTATTTT. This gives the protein CASSQGQTSDTQYF.

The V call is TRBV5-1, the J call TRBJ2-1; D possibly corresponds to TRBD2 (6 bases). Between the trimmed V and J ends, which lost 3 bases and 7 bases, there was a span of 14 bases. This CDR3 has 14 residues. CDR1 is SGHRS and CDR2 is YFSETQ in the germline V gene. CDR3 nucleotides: TGCGCCAGCAGCTCCCGGGACTCCCAAAATGAGCAGTTCTTC. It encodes CASSSRDSQNEQFF.

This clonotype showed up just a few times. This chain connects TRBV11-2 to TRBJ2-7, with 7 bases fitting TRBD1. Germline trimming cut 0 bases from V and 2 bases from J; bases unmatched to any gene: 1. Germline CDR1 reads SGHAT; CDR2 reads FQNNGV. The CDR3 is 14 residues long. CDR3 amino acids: CASSLDGTAYEQYF. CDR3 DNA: TGTGCCAGCAGCTTAGACGGGACAGCCTACGAGCAGTACTTC.

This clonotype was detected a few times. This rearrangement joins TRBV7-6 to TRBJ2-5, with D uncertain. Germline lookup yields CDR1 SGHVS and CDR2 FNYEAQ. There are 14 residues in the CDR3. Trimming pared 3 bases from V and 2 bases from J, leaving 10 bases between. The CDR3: CASSLSRHQETQYF. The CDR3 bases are TGTGCCAGCAGCTTGTCTAGGCATCAAGAGACCCAGTACTTC.

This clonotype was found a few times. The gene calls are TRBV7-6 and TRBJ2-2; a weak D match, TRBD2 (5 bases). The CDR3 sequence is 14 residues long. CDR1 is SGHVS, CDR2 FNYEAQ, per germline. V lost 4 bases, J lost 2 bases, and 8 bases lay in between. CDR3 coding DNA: TGTGCCAGCAGCTCCGGGATCAACACCGGGGAGCTGTTTTTT. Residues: CASSSGINTGELFF.

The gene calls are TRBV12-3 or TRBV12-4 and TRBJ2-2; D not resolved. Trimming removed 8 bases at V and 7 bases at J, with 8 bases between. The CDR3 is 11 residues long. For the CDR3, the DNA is TGTGCCAGCGGATTCGGCGGGGAGCTGTTTTTT. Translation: CASGFGGELFF.

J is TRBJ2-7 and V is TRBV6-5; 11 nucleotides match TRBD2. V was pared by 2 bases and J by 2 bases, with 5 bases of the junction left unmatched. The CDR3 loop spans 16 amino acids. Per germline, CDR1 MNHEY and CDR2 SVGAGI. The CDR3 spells CASSYVGTSGAYEQYF. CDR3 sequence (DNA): TGTGCCAGCAGTTACGTCGGGACTAGCGGCGCCTACGAGCAGTACTTC.

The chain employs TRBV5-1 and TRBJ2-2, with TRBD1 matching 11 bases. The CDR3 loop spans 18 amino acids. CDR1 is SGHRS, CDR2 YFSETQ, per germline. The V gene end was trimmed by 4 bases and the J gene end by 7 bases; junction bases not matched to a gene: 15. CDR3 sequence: CASSRLPPGQGENGELFF. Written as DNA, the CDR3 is TGCGCCAGCAGCCGTCTCCCCCCGGGACAGGGGGAAAACGGGGAGCTGTTTTTT.

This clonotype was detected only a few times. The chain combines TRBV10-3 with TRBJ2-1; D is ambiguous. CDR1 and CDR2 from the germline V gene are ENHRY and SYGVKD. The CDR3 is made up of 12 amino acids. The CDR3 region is CVTGEIWNEQFF. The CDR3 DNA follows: TGTGTCACCGGAGAGATTTGGAATGAGCAGTTCTTC.